This passage covers 31 T cell receptor beta chains from one sample sequenced in a study of control samples from healthy donors and cancer patients. Sequencing was performed with immunoSEQ multiplex PCR; in TCRdb, only in-frame clones are kept and a portion is missing. This table has 170,000 or so clones, about 93% appearing once. The sequencing input was blood. The receptors originated from a man younger than 35 in good health.

This chain uses TRBV12-5 with TRBJ2-7, with a tentative D call TRBD1 (5 bases). Germline V CDR1 and CDR2: LGHNT, FRNRAP. The CDR3 spans 17 residues. Trimming cost V 0 bases and J 5 bases, with 20 bases left between them. Here the CDR3 DNA reads TGTGCTAGTGGTTTGGTACCAGATGGACAATTAAACGACGAGCAGTACTTC. This encodes CASGLVPDGQLNDEQYF.

This clone was seen only a few times. This chain links TRBV3-1 (or the pseudogene TRBV3-2) with TRBJ2-1; D uncertain. V was cut by 3 bases and J by 9 bases, with 6 bases left in between. Germline values: CDR1 LGHDT, CDR2 YNNKEL (reference sequence). This CDR3 has 11 amino acids. In DNA form, the CDR3 reads TGTGCCAGCAGCCATGGACGTGAGCAGTTCTTC. Protein: CASSHGREQFF.

The V call is TRBV23-1, the J call TRBJ2-3; a possible D gene is TRBD2 (6 bases). TRBV23-1 is placed among ORFs of uncertain function. V was shortened by 2 bases and J by 2 bases, with 17 bases between the two germline ends. The CDR3 runs 17 residues. The CDR3 DNA is TGCGCCAGCAGTCAACTTCCGGGACTTTTTTACACAGATACGCAGTATTTT. It encodes CASSQLPGLFYTDTQYF.

V is TRBV30 and J is TRBJ2-5, with D unresolved. The germline V gene has CDR1 GTSNPN and CDR2 SVGIG (reference sequence). V was shortened by 2 bases and J by 2 bases, with 3 bases between the two germline ends. The CDR3 is 11 amino acids. For the CDR3, the DNA is TGTGCCTGGAGTCGTCAAGAGACCCAGTACTTC. Protein sequence: CAWSRQETQYF.

The chain has TRBV5-8 and TRBJ1-6, with D unresolved. The CDR3 has 13 residues. CDR1 is SGHTS, CDR2 YDEGEE, per germline. Trimming shortened V by 1 base and J by 7 bases, and 6 bases separated the two germline ends. The CDR3 DNA reads as TGTGCCAGCAGCTTGTCGAGAAATTCACCCCTCCACTTT. Its protein product is CASSLSRNSPLHF.

This sequence joins TRBV30 and TRBJ2-7; D is perhaps TRBD1 (5 bases). Germline-derived CDR1 and CDR2 are GTSNPN and SVGIG (reference sequence). CDR3 size: 13 residues. Trimming removed 2 bases at V and 10 bases at J, with 18 bases between. The CDR3 spells CAWSPELQGRQYF. CDR3 bases: TGTGCCTGGAGTCCAGAACTCCAGGGTAGACAGTACTTC.

V usage is TRBV14 and J usage is TRBJ1-2, with D maybe TRBD1 (5 bases). This CDR3 has 14 amino acids. Trimming removed 1 base at V and 7 bases at J, with 13 bases between. The V gene's germline CDR1 is SGHDN and CDR2 FVKESK. The CDR3 region is CASSQVLGLGGYTF. CDR3 coding DNA: TGTGCCAGCAGCCAAGTTTTGGGACTAGGTGGCTACACCTTC.

This chain links TRBV9 with TRBJ1-4; TRBD1 matches 9 bases. This CDR3 has 13 residues. Trimming at V came to 3 bases and at J to 11 bases, leaving 5 bases not matched to a gene. Germline CDR1 SGDLS, CDR2 YYNGEE. In DNA, the CDR3 is TGTGCCAGCAGCGGCGGACAGGGGAGCAAACTGTTTTTT. It translates to CASSGGQGSKLFF.

V and J are TRBV14 and TRBJ2-1; D is possibly TRBD2 (5 bases). The germline V gene encodes CDR1 SGHDN and CDR2 FVKESK. V gave up 0 bases and J gave up 6 bases, with 12 bases separating them. This CDR3 has 15 amino acids. The CDR3 nucleotides are TGTGCCAGCAGCCAAGATTCGGGGAAGGTCAATGAGCAGTTCTTC. Protein sequence: CASSQDSGKVNEQFF.

V and J are TRBV7-6 and TRBJ2-7, with D possibly being TRBD1 (6 bases). This CDR3 contains 15 residues. Trimming cost V 5 bases and J 6 bases, with 20 bases left between them. CDR1 is SGHVS, CDR2 FNYEAQ, per germline. This CDR3 is CASSPAPGAISEQYF. In DNA, the CDR3 is TGTGCCAGCAGCCCAGCCCCAGGGGCGATTTCCGAGCAGTACTTC.

This clone was seen just once. The same CDR3 is also encoded by other DNA sequences in this sample. The chain joins TRBV24-1 to TRBJ2-7; D is unresolved. In germline, CDR1 is KGHDR, CDR2 SFDVKD. Trimming left V 4 bases short and J 4 bases short, with 4 bases between. This CDR3 contains 11 residues. The CDR3: CATSEGYEQYF. The CDR3 region has the DNA TGTGCCACCAGTGAGGGTTACGAGCAGTACTTC.

The rearrangement uses TRBV6-5 and TRBJ2-3; 11 nucleotides agree with TRBD2. The CDR3 is made up of 15 amino acids. V was pared by 5 bases and J by 7 bases, with 8 bases of the junction left unmatched. Germline V gene lookup returns CDR1 MNHEY and CDR2 SVGAGI. CDR3 sequence: CASSTTSGGRNTQYF. DNA for the CDR3: TGTGCCAGCAGTACCACTAGCGGGGGCAGGAATACGCAGTATTTT.

This sequence joins TRBV28 and TRBJ2-7, with TRBD2 matching over 9 bases. Germline V gene sequence: CDR1 MDHEN, CDR2 SYDVKM. The length of the CDR3 is 15 residues. The junction had 4 bases not matched to a gene; V was cut back by 2 bases and J by 2 bases. The CDR3 protein is CASSLGGGGPYEQYF. CDR3 DNA: TGTGCCAGCAGTTTAGGCGGGGGGGGACCCTACGAGCAGTACTTC.

V gene TRBV21-1 combines with J gene TRBJ1-3. TRBV21-1 is described as a pseudogene. The CDR3 spans 17 residues. The CDR3 DNA follows: TGTGCCAGCAGCAAAGTAGTTTCGGACGCCGGCTTAAACACCATATATTTT. Translating it yields CASSKVVSDAGLNTIYF.

The genes are TRBV18 and TRBJ2-5, with a tentative D call TRBD1 (6 bases). Germline CDR1 reads KGHSH; CDR2 reads LQKENI. The CDR3 loop spans 13 amino acids. V was shortened by 2 bases and J by 5 bases, with 9 bases between the two germline ends. The DNA of the CDR3 is TGTGCCAGCTCACCAGGACAGAAGGAGACCCAGTACTTC. This encodes CASSPGQKETQYF.

The rearrangement links TRBV12-3 or TRBV12-4 to TRBJ1-1; D ambiguous. With 3 bases removed from V and 5 bases from J, the gap between germline ends came to 10 bases. The CDR3 has 13 amino acids. CDR3 protein: CASSFSTATEAFF. The CDR3 nucleotides read TGTGCCAGCAGTTTCTCTACAGCTACTGAAGCTTTCTTT.

The CDR3, as DNA: TGTGCCAGCAGTTACTCCGGGGGAGGCAATCAGCCCCAGCATTTT. It codes for CASSYSGGGNQPQHF. The chain is built from TRBV6-6 and TRBJ1-5; D possibly corresponds to TRBD1 (5 bases). With 0 bases removed from V and 2 bases from J, the gap between germline ends came to 8 bases. Germline values: CDR1 MNHNY, CDR2 SVGAGI (reference sequence). The CDR3 runs 15 residues.

This clone was observed a handful of times. The genes are TRBV19 and TRBJ1-5; unclear D gene. The CDR3 covers 12 residues. Trimming took off 7 bases at V and 5 bases at J, with 9 bases between the two ends. Germline loops: CDR1 LNHDA, CDR2 SQIVND (reference sequence). The CDR3 spells CASTLGDQPQHF. The CDR3 region has the DNA TGTGCCAGTACCCTGGGAGATCAGCCCCAGCATTTT. The full variable domain, completed using reference TRBV19 and TRBJ1-5, is DGGITQSPKYLFRKEGQNVTLSCEQNLNHDAMYWYRQDPGQGLRLIYYSQIVNDFQKGDIAEGYSVSREKKESFPLTVTSAQKNPTAFYLCASTLGDQPQHFGDGTRLSIL.

This clone was observed once. This chain connects TRBV11-1 to TRBJ1-5, with D possibly matching TRBD1 (6 bases). Germline assignment: CDR1 SGHAT and CDR2 FQDESV (reference sequence). The CDR3 has 15 residues. Trimming cost V 7 bases and J 3 bases, with 16 bases left between them. DNA for the CDR3: TGTGCCAGCATTCCTCGGGGACACCCCAATCAGCCCCAGCATTTT. The encoded protein is CASIPRGHPNQPQHF. Supplemented by reference TRBV11-1 and TRBJ1-5, the full variable domain reads EAEVAQSPRYKITEKSQAVAFWCDPISGHATLYWYRQILGQGPELLVQFQDESVVDDSQLPKDRFSAERLKGVDSTLKIQPAELGDSAMYLCASIPRGHPNQPQHFGDGTRLSIL.

This chain links TRBV5-1 with TRBJ2-7, with TRBD1 matching over 10 bases. J was trimmed by 1 base and V by 4 bases; bases with no gene match: 5. Germline V lookup: CDR1 SGHRS, CDR2 YFSETQ. The CDR3 spans 15 residues. The CDR3 spells CASSLRDRGSYEQYF. The CDR3 DNA follows: TGCGCCAGCAGCCTTCGGGACAGGGGTTCCTACGAGCAGTACTTC.

V and J are TRBV3-1 (or the pseudogene TRBV3-2) and TRBJ1-1; D remains unclear. V was trimmed by 5 bases and J by 5 bases, leaving 12 bases between them. This CDR3 spans 13 amino acids. From germline, CDR1 is LGHDT and CDR2 YNNKEL (reference sequence). The DNA of the CDR3 is TGTGCCAGCAGCTCCGTAATAGGAACTGAAGCTTTCTTT. It translates to CASSSVIGTEAFF.

This chain uses TRBV28 with TRBJ1-1, with D unclear. The CDR3 is made up of 15 amino acids. Germline CDR1 and CDR2: MDHEN and SYDVKM. Trimming left V 6 bases short and J 5 bases short, with 19 bases between. DNA for the CDR3: TGTGCCAGCAGACTCCACGGCACGGTTGATACTGAAGCTTTCTTT. Translating gives CASRLHGTVDTEAFF.

The gene calls are TRBV4-1 and TRBJ2-7; 12 bases map to TRBD2. Germline CDR1 and CDR2: MGHRA and YSYEKL. The CDR3 has 16 residues. Germline trimming cut 4 bases from V and 8 bases from J; bases unmatched to any gene: 12. The CDR3 coding sequence is TGCGCCAGCAGCCGACCAACTAGCGGGGGGTCCGGGCAGCAGTACTTC. Protein product: CASSRPTSGGSGQQYF.

The chain recombines TRBV2 with TRBJ1-5; D gene ambiguous. The V end lost 6 bases, the J end lost 1 base, and 7 bases lay between the germline ends. This CDR3 contains 13 residues. Germline CDR1 SNHLY, CDR2 FYNNEI. CDR3 nucleotide sequence: TGTGCCAGCAGCATCAACAGCAATCAGCCCCAGCATTTT. Encoded protein: CASSINSNQPQHF.

The chain joins TRBV30 to TRBJ2-7; D is unclear. This CDR3 contains 11 residues. Germline CDR1 reads GTSNPN; CDR2 reads SVGIG (reference sequence). V lost 2 bases, J lost 3 bases, and 5 bases lay in between. CDR3 in amino acids: CAWSQNYEQYF. The CDR3 DNA sequence: TGTGCCTGGAGTCAAAACTACGAGCAGTACTTC.

The chain combines TRBV19 with TRBJ2-7; either TRBD1 or TRBD2 may fit D (6 bases each). The CDR3 spans 15 residues. Per the germline V gene, CDR1 is LNHDA and CDR2 is SQIVND (reference sequence). V dropped 8 bases and J dropped 1 base, with 18 bases sitting between them. The CDR3: CASRRRAGDSYEQYF. In DNA, the CDR3 is TGTGCCAGTCGCAGGAGGGCAGGGGATTCCTACGAGCAGTACTTC.

This chain connects TRBV19 to TRBJ2-3; D possibly matches TRBD1 or TRBD2 (6 bases each). The length of the CDR3 is 17 residues. CDR1 LNHDA and CDR2 SQIVND come from the germline V gene (reference sequence). V dropped 1 base and J dropped 0 bases, with 14 bases sitting between them. The CDR3 DNA is TGTGCCAGTAGTATAGGGCCCATGGGGGGCAGCACAGATACGCAGTATTTT. Its protein is CASSIGPMGGSTDTQYF.

The rearrangement links TRBV24-1 to TRBJ2-5; TRBD2 matches 8 bases. Trimming took 6 bases from V and 4 from J; bases not matched to a gene: 9. The CDR3 has 15 amino acids. Germline values: CDR1 KGHDR, CDR2 SFDVKD. CDR3 in amino acids: CATSPTPGGGETQYF. The CDR3 nucleotides are TGTGCCACCAGTCCCACCCCGGGGGGGGGAGAGACCCAGTACTTC.

The V and J genes are TRBV28 and TRBJ2-7; TRBD1 might be the D (6 bases). CDR3 length: 16 residues. Germline CDR1 reads MDHEN; CDR2 reads SYDVKM. V was trimmed by 6 bases and J by 0 bases, leaving 18 bases between them. The CDR3 nucleotides are TGTGCCAGCAGCTTCTTGGGGGCAGGGAGCTCCTACGAGCAGTACTTC. This gives the protein CASSFLGAGSSYEQYF.

V usage is TRBV6-5 and J usage is TRBJ1-2; 7 bases are shared with TRBD1. There are 15 residues in the CDR3. V shed 6 bases, J shed 4 bases, and the junction held 11 bases outside the gene matches. CDR1 and CDR2 (germline): MNHEY, SVGAGI. The CDR3 DNA reads as TGTGCCAGCAGCAGAGGGACAGCACACTTCTATGGCTACACCTTC. Amino acid sequence: CASSRGTAHFYGYTF.

The chain has TRBV9 and TRBJ2-5; D is unclear. Trimming pared 1 base from V and 5 bases from J, leaving 15 bases between. CDR3 length: 15 residues. The germline V gene encodes CDR1 SGDLS and CDR2 YYNGEE. The CDR3 DNA follows: TGTGCCAGCAGCGTAAACCAGTACCCAACCGAGACCCAGTACTTC. As protein: CASSVNQYPTETQYF.